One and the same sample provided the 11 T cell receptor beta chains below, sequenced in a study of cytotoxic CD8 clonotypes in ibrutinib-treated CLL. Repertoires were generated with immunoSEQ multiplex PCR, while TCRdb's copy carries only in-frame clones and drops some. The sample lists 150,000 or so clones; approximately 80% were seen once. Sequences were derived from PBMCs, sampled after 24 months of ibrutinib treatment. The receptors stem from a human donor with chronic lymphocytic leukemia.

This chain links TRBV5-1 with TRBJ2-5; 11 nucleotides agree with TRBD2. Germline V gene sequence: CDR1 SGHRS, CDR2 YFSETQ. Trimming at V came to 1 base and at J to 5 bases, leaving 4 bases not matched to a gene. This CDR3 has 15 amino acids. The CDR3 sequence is CASSLLTSGTETQYF. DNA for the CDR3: TGCGCCAGCAGCTTGCTGACTAGCGGGACCGAGACCCAGTACTTC.

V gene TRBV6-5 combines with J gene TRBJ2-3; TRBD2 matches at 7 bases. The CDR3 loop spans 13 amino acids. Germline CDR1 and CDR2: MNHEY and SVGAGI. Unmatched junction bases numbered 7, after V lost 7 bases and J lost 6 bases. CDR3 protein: CASMNGRWDTQYF. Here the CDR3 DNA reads TGTGCCAGCATGAACGGGAGGTGGGATACGCAGTATTTT.

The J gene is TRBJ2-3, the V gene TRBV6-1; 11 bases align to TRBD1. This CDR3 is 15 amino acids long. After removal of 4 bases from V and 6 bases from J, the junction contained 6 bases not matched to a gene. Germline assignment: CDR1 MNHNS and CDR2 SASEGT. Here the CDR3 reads CASSVRTGGGDTQYF. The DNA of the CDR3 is TGTGCCAGCAGTGTACGGACAGGGGGCGGTGATACGCAGTATTTT.

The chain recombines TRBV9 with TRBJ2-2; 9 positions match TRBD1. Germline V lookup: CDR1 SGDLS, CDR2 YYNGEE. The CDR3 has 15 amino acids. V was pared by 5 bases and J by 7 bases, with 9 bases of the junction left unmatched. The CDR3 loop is CASSPNRGQSGELFF. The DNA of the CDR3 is TGTGCCAGCAGTCCCAACAGGGGGCAGAGCGGGGAGCTGTTTTTT. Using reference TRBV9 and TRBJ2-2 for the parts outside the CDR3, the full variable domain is DSGVTQTPKHLITATGQRVTLRCSPRSGDLSVYWYQQSLDQGLQFLIQYYNGEERAKGNILERFSAQQFPDLHSELNLSSLELGDSALYFCASSPNRGQSGELFFGEGSRLTVL.

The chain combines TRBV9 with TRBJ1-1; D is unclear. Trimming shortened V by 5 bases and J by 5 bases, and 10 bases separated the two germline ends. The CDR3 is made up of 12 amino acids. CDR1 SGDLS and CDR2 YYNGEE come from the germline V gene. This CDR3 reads CASRLTNTEAFF. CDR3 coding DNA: TGTGCCAGCAGACTCACAAATACTGAAGCTTTCTTT.

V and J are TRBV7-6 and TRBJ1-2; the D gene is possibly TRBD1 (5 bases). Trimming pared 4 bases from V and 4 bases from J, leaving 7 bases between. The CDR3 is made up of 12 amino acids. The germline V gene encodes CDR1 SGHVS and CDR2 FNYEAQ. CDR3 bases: TGTGCCAGCAGCTCCAGGGTCTATGGCTACACCTTC. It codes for CASSSRVYGYTF. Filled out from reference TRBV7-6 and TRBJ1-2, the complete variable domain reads GAGVSQSPRYKVTKRGQDVALRCDPISGHVSLYWYRQALGQGPEFLTYFNYEAQQDKSGLPNDRFSAERPEGSISTLTIQRTEQRDSAMYRCASSSRVYGYTFGSGTRLTVV.

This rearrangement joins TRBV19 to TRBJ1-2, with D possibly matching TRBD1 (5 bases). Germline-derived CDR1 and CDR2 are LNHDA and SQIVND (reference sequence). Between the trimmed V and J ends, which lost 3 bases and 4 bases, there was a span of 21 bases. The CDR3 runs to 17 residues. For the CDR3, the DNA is TGTGCCAGTAGTATCCAGCAGGGAAGTCCCTATGGCTATGGCTACACCTTC. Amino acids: CASSIQQGSPYGYGYTF.

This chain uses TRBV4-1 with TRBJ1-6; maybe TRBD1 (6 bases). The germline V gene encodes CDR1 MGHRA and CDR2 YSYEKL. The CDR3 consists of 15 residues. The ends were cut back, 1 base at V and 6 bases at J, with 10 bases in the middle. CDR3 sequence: CASSQGRTANSPLHF. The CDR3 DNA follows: TGCGCCAGCAGCCAAGGGCGGACAGCTAATTCACCCCTCCACTTT.

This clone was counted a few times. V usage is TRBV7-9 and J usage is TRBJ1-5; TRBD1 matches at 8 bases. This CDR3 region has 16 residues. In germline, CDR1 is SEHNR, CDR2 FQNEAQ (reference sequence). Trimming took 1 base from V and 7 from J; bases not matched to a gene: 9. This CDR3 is CASSLGGQGRGQPQHF. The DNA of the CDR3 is TGTGCCAGCAGCTTAGGAGGACAGGGTCGTGGACAGCCCCAGCATTTT.

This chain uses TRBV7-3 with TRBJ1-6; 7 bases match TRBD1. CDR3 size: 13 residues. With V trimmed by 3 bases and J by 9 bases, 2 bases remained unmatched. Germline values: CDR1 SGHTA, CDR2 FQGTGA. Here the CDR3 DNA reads TGTGCCAGCAGCTTGGACAGGACTTCACCCCTCCACTTT. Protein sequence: CASSLDRTSPLHF.

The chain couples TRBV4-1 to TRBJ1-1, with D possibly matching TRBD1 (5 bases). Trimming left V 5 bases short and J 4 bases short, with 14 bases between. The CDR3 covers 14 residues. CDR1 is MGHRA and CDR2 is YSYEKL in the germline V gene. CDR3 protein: CASSIRGVPTEAFF. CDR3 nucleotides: TGCGCCAGCAGCATCCGAGGGGTCCCCACTGAAGCTTTCTTT.